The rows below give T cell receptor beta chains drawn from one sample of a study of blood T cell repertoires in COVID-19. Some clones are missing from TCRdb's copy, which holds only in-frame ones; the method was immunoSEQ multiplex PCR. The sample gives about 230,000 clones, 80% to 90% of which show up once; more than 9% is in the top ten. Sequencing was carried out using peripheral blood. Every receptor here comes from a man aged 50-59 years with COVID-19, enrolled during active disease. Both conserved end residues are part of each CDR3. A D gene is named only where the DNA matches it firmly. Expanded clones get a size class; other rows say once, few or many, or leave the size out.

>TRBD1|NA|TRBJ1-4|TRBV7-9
TGTGCCAGCAGCCCAACAGGGGGCGTTGAAAAACTGTTTTTT
CASSPTGGVEKLFF
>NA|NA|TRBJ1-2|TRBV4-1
TGCGCCAGCAGCCAAGATACAGCTGCTCGTGGCTACACCTTC
CASSQDTAARGYTF
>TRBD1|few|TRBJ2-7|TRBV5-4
TGTGCCAGCAGCACCTGGGGACAGGGGGCCGAGCAGTACTTC
CASSTWGQGAEQYF
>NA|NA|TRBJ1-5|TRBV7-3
TGTGCCAGCAGCCTAGAGTATGGTCAGCCCCAGCATTTT
CASSLEYGQPQHF
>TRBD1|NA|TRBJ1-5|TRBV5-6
TGTGCCAGCAGCTGGGGGGGACAGGGGCGTCAGCCCCAGCATTTT
CASSWGGQGRQPQHF
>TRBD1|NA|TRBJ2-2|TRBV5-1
TGCGCCAGCAGCTCGGACAGGGCCGTGAACACCGGGGAGCTGTTTTTT
CASSSDRAVNTGELFF
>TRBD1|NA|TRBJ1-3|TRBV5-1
TGCGCCAGCAGCTTTCAGGGGGCTGGAAACACCATATATTTT
CASSFQGAGNTIYF
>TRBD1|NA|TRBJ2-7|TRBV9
TGTGCCAGCAGCGAGGGACAGGGGTACGAGCAGTACTTC
CASSEGQGYEQYF
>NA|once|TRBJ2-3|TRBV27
TGTGCCAGCAGTTTCCCCCAGGGAAATACGCAGTATTTT
CASSFPQGNTQYF
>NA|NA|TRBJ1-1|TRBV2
TGTGCCAGCAGTGCCCAACAGATTCGGGGCACTGAAGCTTTCTTT
CASSAQQIRGTEAFF
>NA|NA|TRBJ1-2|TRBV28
TGTGCCAGCAGTTTACCCCTACGGAACACAGAGAACTATGGCTACACCTTC
CASSLPLRNTENYGYTF
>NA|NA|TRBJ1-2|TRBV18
TGTGCCAGCTCACCAGTGACAGCCGGGAACTATGGCTACACCTTC
CASSPVTAGNYGYTF
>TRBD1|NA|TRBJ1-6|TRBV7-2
TGTGCCAGCAGTTCCGAGACAGGGAGCTCCTATAATTCACCCCTCCACTTT
CASSSETGSSYNSPLHF
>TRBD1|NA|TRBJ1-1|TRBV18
TGTGCCAGCTCACCGGACAGGGTGAACACTGAAGCTTTCTTT
CASSPDRVNTEAFF
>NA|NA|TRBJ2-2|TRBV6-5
TGTGCCAGCAGTTACTCTGTCAAAACGAACACCGGGGAGCTGTTTTTT
CASSYSVKTNTGELFF
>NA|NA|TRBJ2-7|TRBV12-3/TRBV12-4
TGTGCCAGCAGGTATAGCTCCTACGAGCAGTACTTC
CASRYSSYEQYF
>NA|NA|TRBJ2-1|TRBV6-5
TGTGCCAGCAGAGGCCGACGAGGAGGTGAAGAAGAGCAGTTCTTC
CASRGRRGGEEEQFF
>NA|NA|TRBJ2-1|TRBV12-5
TGTGCTAGTGGTCCGGACAATGAGCAGTTCTTC
CASGPDNEQFF
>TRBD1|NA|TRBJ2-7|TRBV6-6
TGTGCCAGCAGCGGTGGACAGGACTACGAGCAGTACTTC
CASSGGQDYEQYF
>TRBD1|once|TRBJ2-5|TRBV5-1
TGCGCCAGCAGCTTGGAGGGGGCAAAGGGGGAGACCCAGTACTTC
CASSLEGAKGETQYF
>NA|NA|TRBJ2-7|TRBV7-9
TGTGCCAGCAGCTTATGGGACGGGGGTGACGAGCAGTACTTC
CASSLWDGGDEQYF
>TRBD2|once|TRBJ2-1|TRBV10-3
TGTGCCATCAGTGAGTCTCCCCTAGCGGGAGAAGCGGACAATGAGCAGTTCTTC
CAISESPLAGEADNEQFF
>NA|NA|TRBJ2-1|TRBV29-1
TGCAGCGTTGTGGGGGGAAGGGAAGGGAGATTCGCCTACAATGAGCAGTTCTTC
CSVVGGREGRFAYNEQFF
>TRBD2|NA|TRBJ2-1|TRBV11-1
TGTGCCAGCAGCTCTAGACTAGCGGGCCCCTACAATGAGCAGTTCTTC
CASSSRLAGPYNEQFF
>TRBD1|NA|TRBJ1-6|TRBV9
TGTGCCAGCAGCGTAGAGGACAGGGGTAATTCACCCCTCCACTTT
CASSVEDRGNSPLHF
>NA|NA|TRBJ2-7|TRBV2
TGTGCCAGCAGCCCCGGACTGGACTACGAGCAGTACTTC
CASSPGLDYEQYF
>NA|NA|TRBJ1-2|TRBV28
TGTGCCAGCAGTTTAACGGGGGAGGTCTATGGCTACACCTTC
CASSLTGEVYGYTF
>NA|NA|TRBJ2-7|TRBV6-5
TGTGCCAGCAGTTACTCTGGGGGCATTCCCTACGAGCAGTACTTC
CASSYSGGIPYEQYF
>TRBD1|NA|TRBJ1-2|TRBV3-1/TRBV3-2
TGTGCCAGCAGCCACGGGACAGGCCACGGGGATGGCTACACCTTC
CASSHGTGHGDGYTF
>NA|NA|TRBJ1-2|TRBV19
TGTGCCAGTAGTATGCCGGGGATGCACTATGGCTACACCTTC
CASSMPGMHYGYTF
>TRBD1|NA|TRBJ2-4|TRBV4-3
TGCGCCAGCAGCGCCCGGGACAGAAACATTCAGTACTTC
CASSARDRNIQYF
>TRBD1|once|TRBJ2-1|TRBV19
TGTGCCAGTAGTATAACGGGGACAGGACGATCCTACAATGAGCAGTTCTTC
CASSITGTGRSYNEQFF
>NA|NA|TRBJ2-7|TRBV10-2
TGCGCCAGCAGTGAGCCCGAGCGCCAGCAGTACTTC
CASSEPERQQYF
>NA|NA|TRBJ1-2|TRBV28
TGTGCCAGCACCCGGACAGTAGAGGGTCGGGGCTACACCTTC
CASTRTVEGRGYTF
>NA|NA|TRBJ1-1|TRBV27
TGTGCCAGCAGTTTACGGACAGCGAACACTGAAGCTTTCTTT
CASSLRTANTEAFF
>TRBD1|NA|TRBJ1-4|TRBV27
TGTGCCAGCAGTTCCCAGGGACAGGGCGATGAAAAACTGTTTTTT
CASSSQGQGDEKLFF
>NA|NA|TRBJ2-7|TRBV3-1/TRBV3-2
TGTGCCAGCAGCCAAGGAGATCACGAGCAGTACTTC
CASSQGDHEQYF
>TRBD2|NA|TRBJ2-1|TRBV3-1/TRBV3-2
TGTGCCAGCAGCCAAGATCGACGACTAGCCCACAATGAGCAGTTCTTC
CASSQDRRLAHNEQFF
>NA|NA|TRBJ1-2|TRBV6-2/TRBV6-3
TGTGCCAGCAGTTCGCGACCAGGGGCGCTCGATGGCTACACCTTC
CASSSRPGALDGYTF
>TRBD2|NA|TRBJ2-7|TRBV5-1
TGCGCCAGCAGCTTGGCCTGGACTAGCGGGAGTGGCGAGCAGTACTTC
CASSLAWTSGSGEQYF
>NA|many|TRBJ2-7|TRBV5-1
TGCGCCAGCAGCTTGGCCGAATTAGGACAGACTACCTACGAGCAGTACTTC
CASSLAELGQTTYEQYF
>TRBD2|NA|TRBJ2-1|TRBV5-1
TGCGCCAGCAGCTCAACCCTAGCGGGAGGGCCCTACAATGAGCAGTTCTTC
CASSSTLAGGPYNEQFF
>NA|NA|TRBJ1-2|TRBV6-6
TGTGCCAGCAGTGGGACTCTCTTAGAGGCTGGCTACACCTTC
CASSGTLLEAGYTF
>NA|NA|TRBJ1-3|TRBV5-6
TGTGCCAGCAGCTTGTATGGAAACACCATATATTTT
CASSLYGNTIYF
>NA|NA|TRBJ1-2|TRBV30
TGTGCCTCTCCGGGCTACACCTTC
CASPGYTF
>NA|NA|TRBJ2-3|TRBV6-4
TGTGCCAGCAGTGACTCGAAAAGGGGCTTCCCATCAGATACGCAGTATTTT
CASSDSKRGFPSDTQYF
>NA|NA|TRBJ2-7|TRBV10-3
TGTGCCATCAGTGAGTCGCTCAGCTCCTACGAGCAGTACTTC
CAISESLSSYEQYF
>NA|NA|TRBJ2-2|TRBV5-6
TGTGCCAGCAGCACCGGGACACCGAACACCGGGGAGCTGTTTTTT
CASSTGTPNTGELFF
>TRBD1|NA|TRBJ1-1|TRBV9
TGTGCCAGCAGCAGGGACAGGGGGAACACTGAAGCTTTCTTT
CASSRDRGNTEAFF
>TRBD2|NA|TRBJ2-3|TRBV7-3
TGTGCCAGCAGCCGCGGGGGGGTCACAGATACGCAGTATTTT
CASSRGGVTDTQYF
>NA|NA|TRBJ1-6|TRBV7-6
TGTGCCAGCAGCTTAGCCCGGGACAATAATTCACCCCTCCACTTT
CASSLARDNNSPLHF
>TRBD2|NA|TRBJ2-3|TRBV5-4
TGTGCCAGCAGCGAAGCGGGGGGGCTCACAGATACGCAGTATTTT
CASSEAGGLTDTQYF
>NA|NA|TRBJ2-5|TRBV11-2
TGTGCCAGCAGCTTAGATCCGGCGGGGTGGCAAGAGACCCAGTACTTC
CASSLDPAGWQETQYF